The clone carrying this T cell receptor (beta chain) was seen a handful of times. Its antigen remains unknown. This sample is part of a study of T cell repertoires in cytomegalovirus infection. Germline-derived CDR1 and CDR2 are MNHEY and SVGAGI. There are 15 residues in the CDR3. With 6 bases removed from V and 1 base from J, the gap between germline ends came to 15 bases. Study-level results: Cumulative public TCR beta family frequency identified CMV carriers with the relevant HLA. Dominating the ex vivo response were TCR beta clonotypes that were CMV-specific and HLA-C-restricted.

A single record per CDR3 protein comes from TCRdb applying MiXCR to the reads. The table records hundreds of thousands of distinct CDR3 sequences, approximately 22% of them present only once. The TCR comes from a human donor in good health (CMV status not recorded). Some clones in this sample may be carry-over from other donors' samples. The sequenced sample consisted of CD8+ T cells from PBMCs. The chain is built from TRBV6-5 and TRBJ2-5, with a weak D call TRBD1 (6 bases). The chain's CDR3 is CASSQTTGGQETQYF. The CDR3 DNA reads TGTGCCAGCAGCCAAACGACAGGCGGCCAAGAGACCCAGTACTTC.